This T cell receptor (beta chain) was sequenced in a study of beta chain features in type 1 diabetes. V gave up 6 bases and J gave up 9 bases; unmatched junction bases: 8. CDR3 length: 13 amino acids. Germline CDR1 and CDR2: ENHRY and SYGVKD. Every bit of the isolated RNA underwent reverse transcription, so sequencing read expressed TCRB transcripts. Here immunoSEQ multiplex PCR was the method, and the copy in TCRdb shows in-frame clones only, minus some. The table has 200,000 to 250,000 clones, around 14% seen once. The genes are TRBV10-3 and TRBJ2-1, with 7 bases that match TRBD2. Sequenced input: naive CD4+ T cells from blood. This clonotype was obtained from a woman in her thirties or forties in good health. The DNA of the CDR3 is TGTGCCATCAGCCGCCCGGGGGGTAGTGAGCAGTTCTTC. It yields the protein CAISRPGGSEQFF.